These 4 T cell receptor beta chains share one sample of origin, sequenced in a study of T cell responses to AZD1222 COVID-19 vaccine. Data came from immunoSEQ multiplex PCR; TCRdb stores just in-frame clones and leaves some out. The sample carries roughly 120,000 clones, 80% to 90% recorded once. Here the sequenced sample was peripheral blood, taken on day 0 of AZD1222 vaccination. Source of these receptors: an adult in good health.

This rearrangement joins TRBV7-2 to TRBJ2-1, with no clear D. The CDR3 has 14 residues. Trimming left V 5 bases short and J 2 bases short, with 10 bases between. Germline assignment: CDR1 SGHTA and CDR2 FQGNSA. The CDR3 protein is CASSTNRAYNEQFF. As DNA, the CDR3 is TGTGCCAGCAGCACAAACCGGGCCTACAATGAGCAGTTCTTC.

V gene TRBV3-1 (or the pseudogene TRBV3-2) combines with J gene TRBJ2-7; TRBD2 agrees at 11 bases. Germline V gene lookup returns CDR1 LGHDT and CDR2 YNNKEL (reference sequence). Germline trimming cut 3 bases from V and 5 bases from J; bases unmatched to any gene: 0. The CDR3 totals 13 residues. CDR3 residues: CASSQGLADEQYF. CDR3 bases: TGTGCCAGCAGCCAGGGACTAGCGGACGAGCAGTACTTC.

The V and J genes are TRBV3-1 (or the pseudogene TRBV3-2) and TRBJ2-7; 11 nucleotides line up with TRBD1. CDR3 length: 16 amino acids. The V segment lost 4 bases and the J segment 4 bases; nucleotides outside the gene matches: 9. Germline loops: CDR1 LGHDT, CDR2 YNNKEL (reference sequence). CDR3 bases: TGTGCCAGCAGCCGCCGGGGAGGGACAGGGGGATACGAGCAGTACTTC. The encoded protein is CASSRRGGTGGYEQYF.

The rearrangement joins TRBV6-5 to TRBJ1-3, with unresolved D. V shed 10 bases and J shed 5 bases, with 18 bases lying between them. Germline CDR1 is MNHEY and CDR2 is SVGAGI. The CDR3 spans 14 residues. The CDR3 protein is CATSSASNRNTIYF. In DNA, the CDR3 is TGTGCCACCAGCTCGGCTTCTAATAGAAACACCATATATTTT.